This is a list of T cell receptor beta chains from one sample in a study of OX40 agonist ivuxolimab in advanced cancers. Method: immunoSEQ multiplex PCR; TCRdb's copy keeps in-frame clones and lacks some. The sample includes about 79,000 clones, 90% of them seen just once. The specimen was CD4+ or CD8+ T cells sorted from blood, collected in a trial of the OX40 agonist ivuxolimab. These TCRs come from an adult with an advanced solid tumor such as melanoma, head and neck, liver or kidney cancer. Both conserved end residues are part of each CDR3. D genes are given only for firm matches. Size values are once, few and many counts, or a class for expanded clones, and some rows have none.

CASSLLGGLGTDTQYF,TGTGCCAGCAGCCTCTTGGGGGGGCTGGGCACAGATACGCAGTATTTT,.,.,TRBV7-3,TRBJ2-3
CASSQDRFRGPDTQYF,TGCGCCAGCAGCCAAGATCGGTTTCGGGGCCCAGATACGCAGTATTTT,.,.,TRBV4-1,TRBJ2-3
CASSVTGSYGYTF,TGTGCCAGTAGTGTGACAGGGAGCTATGGCTACACCTTC,.,TRBD1,TRBV19,TRBJ1-2
CATSREWTAGTEAFF,TGTGCCACCAGCAGAGAATGGACCGCGGGGACTGAAGCTTTCTTT,.,.,TRBV15,TRBJ1-1
CASSRGQGAYNSPLHF,TGTGCCAGCAGCCGGGGACAGGGGGCTTATAATTCACCCCTCCACTTT,.,TRBD1,TRBV9,TRBJ1-6
CAKAGGGDTEAFF,TGTGCCAAAGCTGGGGGGGGTGACACTGAAGCTTTCTTT,once,.,TRBV2,TRBJ1-1
CASSLVGGQPQHF,TGTGCCAGCAGTTTAGTGGGGGGTCAGCCCCAGCATTTT,.,.,TRBV28,TRBJ1-5
CASSSSGVAGGTDTQYF,TGTGCCAGCAGTTCCTCCGGGGTTGCGGGGGGCACAGATACGCAGTATTTT,.,TRBD2,TRBV28,TRBJ2-3
CASSPDATETQYF,TGTGCCAGCAGCCCGGACGCAACGGAGACCCAGTACTTC,.,.,TRBV6-5,TRBJ2-5
CASSPSGSDNQPQHF,TGTGCCAGCAGCCCATCCGGGTCCGACAATCAGCCCCAGCATTTT,.,.,TRBV9,TRBJ1-5
CASSDEGGPGQFF,TGCGCCAGCAGTGACGAGGGGGGGCCGGGGCAGTTCTTC,.,.,TRBV10-1,TRBJ2-1
CASSLGGEDEQFF,TGCGCCAGCAGCTTGGGAGGCGAGGATGAGCAGTTCTTC,.,.,TRBV5-1,TRBJ2-1
CASSQGADYGYTF,TGTGCCAGCAGTCAGGGGGCCGACTATGGCTACACCTTC,many,TRBD1,TRBV6-5,TRBJ1-2
CASSQRLSGSGNTIYF,TGCGCCAGCAGCCAAAGATTATCGGGGTCTGGAAACACCATATATTTT,.,.,TRBV4-1,TRBJ1-3
CASRVRRGAYGYTF,TGTGCCAGTAGGGTAAGGCGGGGAGCCTATGGCTACACCTTC,.,.,TRBV19,TRBJ1-2
CASSGASGGSKQETQYF,TGTGCCAGCAGCGGGGCTAGCGGGGGGTCCAAGCAAGAGACCCAGTACTTC,once,TRBD2,TRBV11-3,TRBJ2-5
CASSVSQNQPQHF,TGTGCCAGCAGCGTGTCACAGAATCAGCCCCAGCATTTT,.,.,TRBV7-9,TRBJ1-5
CASSLYAAQNTEAFF,TGTGCCAGCAGCTTGTATGCGGCACAGAACACTGAAGCTTTCTTT,.,.,TRBV5-6,TRBJ1-1
CASRRTSSSYNEQFF,TGTGCCAGCAGGCGCACTAGCTCCTCCTACAATGAGCAGTTCTTC,.,.,TRBV28,TRBJ2-1
CASSSSLWGSGANVLTF,TGTGCCAGCAGCTCCTCCTTGTGGGGGTCTGGGGCCAACGTCCTGACTTTC,.,.,TRBV9,TRBJ2-6
CASSYQRGTPSTDTQYF,TGTGCCAGCAGTTACCAGCGGGGGACCCCTAGCACAGATACGCAGTATTTT,.,TRBD2,TRBV28,TRBJ2-3
CASSLGLTNYGYTF,TGTGCCAGCAGCTTGGGGCTTACTAACTATGGCTACACCTTC,.,.,TRBV5-4,TRBJ1-2
CASSALAGKTNEQFF,TGTGCCAGTAGTGCCCTAGCGGGGAAGACCAATGAGCAGTTCTTC,.,TRBD2,TRBV19,TRBJ2-1
CAISESAGRSTTGELFF,TGTGCCATCAGTGAGTCTGCGGGGCGGTCGACCACCGGGGAGCTGTTTTTT,.,.,TRBV10-3,TRBJ2-2
CASSRGHRDVDNSPLHF,TGCGCCAGCAGCCGGGGACACAGGGATGTTGATAATTCACCCCTCCACTTT,.,.,TRBV5-1,TRBJ1-6
CASSGGQYSNQPQHF,TGTGCCAGTAGTGGGGGACAGTATAGCAATCAGCCCCAGCATTTT,once,TRBD1,TRBV19,TRBJ1-5
CASSALADGKVF,TGTGCCAGCAGTGCATTAGCGGACGGGAAAGTTTTT,.,.,TRBV6-1,TRBJ1-4
CASSDSYNQPQHF,TGTGCCAGCAGTGACAGCTATAATCAGCCCCAGCATTTT,few,.,TRBV6-1,TRBJ1-5
CASSPMGVVISLNTEAFF,TGTGCCAGCAGCCCCATGGGGGTCGTAATCAGTCTGAACACTGAAGCTTTCTTT,.,.,TRBV7-9,TRBJ1-1
CASSLVGNTIYF,TGTGCCAGCAGCTTAGTCGGAAACACCATATATTTT,.,.,TRBV11-2,TRBJ1-3
CASSFRQGGSQYGYTF,TGTGCCAGCAGCTTCCGACAGGGGGGGAGTCAGTATGGCTACACCTTC,.,TRBD1,TRBV5-7,TRBJ1-2
CASSIRGQGRDEQFF,TGTGCCAGTAGTATAAGGGGACAGGGACGCGATGAGCAGTTCTTC,.,TRBD1,TRBV19,TRBJ2-1
CASSDGRQGNTEAFF,TGTGCCAGCAGCGATGGACGACAGGGGAACACTGAAGCTTTCTTT,.,TRBD1,TRBV5-4,TRBJ1-1
CASSYSQTNYGYTF,TGTGCCAGCAGTTACTCCCAAACTAACTATGGCTACACCTTC,.,.,TRBV6-5,TRBJ1-2
CASSLITGNTGELFF,TGTGCCAGCAGCTTGATCACAGGGAACACCGGGGAGCTGTTTTTT,.,.,TRBV5-4,TRBJ2-2
CASSQEGGTGELFF,TGTGCCAGCAGCCAAGAGGGAGGCACCGGGGAGCTGTTTTTT,few,.,TRBV14,TRBJ2-2
CAWSVKTGPTHEQYF,TGTGCCTGGAGTGTAAAAACAGGACCTACCCACGAGCAGTACTTC,.,.,TRBV30,TRBJ2-7
CASSFGPGETQYF,TGTGCCAGCAGCTTCGGACCCGGGGAGACCCAGTACTTC,few,.,TRBV7-2,TRBJ2-5
CAISESVDRAHPNYGYTF,TGTGCCATCAGTGAGTCGGTGGACAGGGCACACCCTAACTATGGCTACACCTTC,once,TRBD1,TRBV10-3,TRBJ1-2
CASSLTGGRNQPQHF,TGTGCCAGCAGCCTCACAGGGGGAAGGAATCAGCCCCAGCATTTT,.,TRBD1,TRBV7-3,TRBJ1-5
CASYRTDLTEAFF,TGTGCCAGCTACAGGACTGATCTCACTGAAGCTTTCTTT,.,.,TRBV18,TRBJ1-1
CASSLYTGELFF,TGTGCCAGCAGCTTATACACCGGGGAGCTGTTTTTT,.,.,TRBV7-2,TRBJ2-2
CASSSNALAGTYTQYF,TGCGCCAGCAGCTCAAATGCGCTAGCGGGGACATATACGCAGTATTTT,.,TRBD2,TRBV5-1,TRBJ2-3
CASSSTGTGAFHEQYF,TGCGCCAGCAGCTCTACCGGGACAGGGGCATTTCACGAGCAGTACTTC,.,TRBD1,TRBV5-1,TRBJ2-7
CASSRPAATNEKLFF,TGTGCCAGCAGCCGCCCCGCCGCAACTAATGAAAAACTGTTTTTT,.,.,TRBV7-9,TRBJ1-4
CASSLREKLFF,TGTGCCAGCAGCTTGAGAGAAAAACTGTTTTTT,.,.,TRBV5-8,TRBJ1-4
CASSLGPAGNSPLHF,TGTGCCAGCAGCCTGGGGCCCGCGGGTAATTCACCCCTCCACTTT,few,.,TRBV7-8,TRBJ1-6
CASRVQGASQPQHF,TGTGCCAGCAGGGTACAGGGGGCTAGTCAGCCCCAGCATTTT,.,TRBD1,TRBV27,TRBJ1-5
CASSIGGREGSPLHF,TGTGCCAGTAGTATAGGAGGCAGGGAAGGTTCACCCCTCCACTTT,.,.,TRBV19,TRBJ1-6
CASSYEGGGDTEAFF,TGTGCCAGCAGTTACGAAGGCGGGGGTGACACTGAAGCTTTCTTT,once,.,TRBV6-5,TRBJ1-1
CASSKVPEGVLCGNQPQHF,TGTGCCAGCAGCAAAGTCCCGGAGGGGGTCCTATGTGGCAATCAGCCCCAGCATTTT,once,.,TRBV21-1,TRBJ1-5
CASHAGTVYEQYF,TGTGCCAGTCATGCAGGGACGGTTTACGAGCAGTACTTC,.,.,TRBV6-1,TRBJ2-7
CASSQFRASYEQYF,TGTGCCAGCAGCCAGTTTAGGGCATCCTACGAGCAGTACTTC,.,.,TRBV14,TRBJ2-7
CASSAGLAGADTQYF,TGTGCCAGCAGCGCCGGACTAGCGGGGGCGGATACGCAGTATTTT,.,TRBD2,TRBV11-3,TRBJ2-3